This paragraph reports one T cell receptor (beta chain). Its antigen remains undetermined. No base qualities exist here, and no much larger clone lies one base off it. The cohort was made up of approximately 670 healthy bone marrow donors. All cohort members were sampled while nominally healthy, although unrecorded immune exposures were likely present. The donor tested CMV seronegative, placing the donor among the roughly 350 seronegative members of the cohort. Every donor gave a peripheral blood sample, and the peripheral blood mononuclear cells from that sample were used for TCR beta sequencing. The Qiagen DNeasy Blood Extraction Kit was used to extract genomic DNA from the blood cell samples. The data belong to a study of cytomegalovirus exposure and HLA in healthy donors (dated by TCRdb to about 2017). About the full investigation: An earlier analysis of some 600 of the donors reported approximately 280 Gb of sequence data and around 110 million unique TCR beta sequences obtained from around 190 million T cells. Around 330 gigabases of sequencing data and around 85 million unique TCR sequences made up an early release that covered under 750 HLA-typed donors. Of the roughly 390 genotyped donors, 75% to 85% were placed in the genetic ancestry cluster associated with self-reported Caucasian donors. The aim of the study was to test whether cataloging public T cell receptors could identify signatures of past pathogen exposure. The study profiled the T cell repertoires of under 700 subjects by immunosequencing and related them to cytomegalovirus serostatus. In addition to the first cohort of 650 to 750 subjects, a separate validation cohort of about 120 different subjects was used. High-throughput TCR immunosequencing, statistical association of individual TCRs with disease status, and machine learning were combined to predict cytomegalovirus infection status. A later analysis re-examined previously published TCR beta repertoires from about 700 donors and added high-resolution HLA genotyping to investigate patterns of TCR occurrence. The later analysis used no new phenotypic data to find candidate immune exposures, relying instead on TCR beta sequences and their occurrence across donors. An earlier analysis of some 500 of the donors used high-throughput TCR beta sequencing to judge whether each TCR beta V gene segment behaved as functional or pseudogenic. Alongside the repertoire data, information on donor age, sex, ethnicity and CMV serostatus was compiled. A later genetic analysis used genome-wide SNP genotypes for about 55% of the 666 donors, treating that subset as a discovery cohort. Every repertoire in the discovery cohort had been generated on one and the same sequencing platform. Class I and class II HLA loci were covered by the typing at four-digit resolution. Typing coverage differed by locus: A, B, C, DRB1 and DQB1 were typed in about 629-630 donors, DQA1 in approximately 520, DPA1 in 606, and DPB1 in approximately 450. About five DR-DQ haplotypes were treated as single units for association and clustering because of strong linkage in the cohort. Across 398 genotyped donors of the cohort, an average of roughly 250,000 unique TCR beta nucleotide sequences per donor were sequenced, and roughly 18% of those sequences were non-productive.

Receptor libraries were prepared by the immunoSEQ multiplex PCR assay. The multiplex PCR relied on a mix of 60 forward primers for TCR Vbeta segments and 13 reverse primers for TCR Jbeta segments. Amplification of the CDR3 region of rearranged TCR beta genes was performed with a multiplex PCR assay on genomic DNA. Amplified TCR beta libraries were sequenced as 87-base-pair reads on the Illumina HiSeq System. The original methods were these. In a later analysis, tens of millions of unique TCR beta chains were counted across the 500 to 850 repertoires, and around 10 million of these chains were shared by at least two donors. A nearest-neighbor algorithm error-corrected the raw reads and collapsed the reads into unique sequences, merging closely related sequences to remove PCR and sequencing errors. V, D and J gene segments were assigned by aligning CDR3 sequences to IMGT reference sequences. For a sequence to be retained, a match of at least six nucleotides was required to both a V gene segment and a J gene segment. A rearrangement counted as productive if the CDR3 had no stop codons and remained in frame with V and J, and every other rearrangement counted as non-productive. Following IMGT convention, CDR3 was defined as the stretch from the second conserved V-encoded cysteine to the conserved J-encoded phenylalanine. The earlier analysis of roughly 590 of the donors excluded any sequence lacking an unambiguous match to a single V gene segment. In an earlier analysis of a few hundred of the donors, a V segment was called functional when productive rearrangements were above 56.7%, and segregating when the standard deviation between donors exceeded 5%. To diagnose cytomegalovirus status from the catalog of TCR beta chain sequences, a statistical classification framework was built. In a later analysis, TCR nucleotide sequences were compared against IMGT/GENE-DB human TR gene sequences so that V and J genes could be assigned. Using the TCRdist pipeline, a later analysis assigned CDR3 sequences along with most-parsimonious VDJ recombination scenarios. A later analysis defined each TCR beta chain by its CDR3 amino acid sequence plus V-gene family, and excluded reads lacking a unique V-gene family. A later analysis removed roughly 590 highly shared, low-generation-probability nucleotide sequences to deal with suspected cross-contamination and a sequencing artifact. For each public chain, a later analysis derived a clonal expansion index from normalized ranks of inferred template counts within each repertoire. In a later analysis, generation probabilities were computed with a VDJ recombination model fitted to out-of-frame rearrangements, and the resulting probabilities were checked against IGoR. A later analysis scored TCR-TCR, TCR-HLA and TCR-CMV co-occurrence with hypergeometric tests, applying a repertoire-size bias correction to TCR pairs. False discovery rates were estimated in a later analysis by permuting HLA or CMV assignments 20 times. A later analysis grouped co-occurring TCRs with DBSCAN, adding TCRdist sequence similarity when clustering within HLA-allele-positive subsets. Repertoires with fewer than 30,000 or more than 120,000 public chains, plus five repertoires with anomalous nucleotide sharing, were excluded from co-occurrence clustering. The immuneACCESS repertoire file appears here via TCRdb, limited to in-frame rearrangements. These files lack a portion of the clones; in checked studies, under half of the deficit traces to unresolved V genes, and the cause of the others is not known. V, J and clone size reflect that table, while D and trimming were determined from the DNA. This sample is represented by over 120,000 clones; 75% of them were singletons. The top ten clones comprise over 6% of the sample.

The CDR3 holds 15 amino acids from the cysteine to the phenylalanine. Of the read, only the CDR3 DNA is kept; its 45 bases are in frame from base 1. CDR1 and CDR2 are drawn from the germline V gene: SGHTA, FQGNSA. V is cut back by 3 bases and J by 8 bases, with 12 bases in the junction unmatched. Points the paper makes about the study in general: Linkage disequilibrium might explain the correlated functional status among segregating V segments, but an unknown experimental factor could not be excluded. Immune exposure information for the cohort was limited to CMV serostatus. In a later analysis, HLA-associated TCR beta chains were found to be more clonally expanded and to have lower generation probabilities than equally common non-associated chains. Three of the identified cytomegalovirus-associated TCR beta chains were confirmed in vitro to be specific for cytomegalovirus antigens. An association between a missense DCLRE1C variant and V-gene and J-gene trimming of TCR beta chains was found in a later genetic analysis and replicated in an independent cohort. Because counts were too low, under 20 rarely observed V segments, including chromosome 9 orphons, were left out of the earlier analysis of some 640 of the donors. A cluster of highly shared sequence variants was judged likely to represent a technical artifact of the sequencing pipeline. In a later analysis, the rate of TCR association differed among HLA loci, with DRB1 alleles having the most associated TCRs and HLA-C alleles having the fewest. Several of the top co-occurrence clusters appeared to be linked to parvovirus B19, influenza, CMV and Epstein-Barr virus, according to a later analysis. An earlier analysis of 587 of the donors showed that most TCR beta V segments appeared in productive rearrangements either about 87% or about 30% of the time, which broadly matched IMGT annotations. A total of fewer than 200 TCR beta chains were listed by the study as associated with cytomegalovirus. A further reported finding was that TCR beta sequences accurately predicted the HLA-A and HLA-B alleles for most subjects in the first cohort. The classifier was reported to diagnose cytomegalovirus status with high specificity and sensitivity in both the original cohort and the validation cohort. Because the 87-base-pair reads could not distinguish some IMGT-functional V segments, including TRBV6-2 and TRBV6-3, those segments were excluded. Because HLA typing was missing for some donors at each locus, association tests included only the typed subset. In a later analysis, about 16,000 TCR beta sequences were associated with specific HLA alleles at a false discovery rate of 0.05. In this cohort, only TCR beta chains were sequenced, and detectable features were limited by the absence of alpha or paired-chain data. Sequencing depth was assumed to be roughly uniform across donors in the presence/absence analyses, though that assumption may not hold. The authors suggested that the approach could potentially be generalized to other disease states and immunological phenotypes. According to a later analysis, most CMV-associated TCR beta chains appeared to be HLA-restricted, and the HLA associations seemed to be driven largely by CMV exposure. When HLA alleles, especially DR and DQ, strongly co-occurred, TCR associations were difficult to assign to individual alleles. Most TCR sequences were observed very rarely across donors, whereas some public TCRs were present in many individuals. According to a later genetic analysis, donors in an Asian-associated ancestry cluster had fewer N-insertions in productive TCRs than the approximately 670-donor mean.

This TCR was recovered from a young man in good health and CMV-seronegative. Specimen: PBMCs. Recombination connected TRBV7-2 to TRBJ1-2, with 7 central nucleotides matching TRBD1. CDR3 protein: CASSFSLRTQGGYTF. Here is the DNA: TGTGCCAGCAGCTTCTCCCTCCGGACACAGGGGGGCTACACCTTC. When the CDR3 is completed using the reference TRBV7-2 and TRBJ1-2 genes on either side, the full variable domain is GAGVSQSPSNKVTEKGKDVELRCDPISGHTALYWYRQSLGQGLEFLIYFQGNSAPDKSGLPSDRFSAERTGGSVSTLTIQRTQQEDSAVYLCASSFSLRTQGGYTFGSGTRLTVV.